This entry is about one T cell receptor (beta chain). No antigen is known for it. Using its own MiXCR run on the reads, TCRdb lists one record per CDR3 protein. The sample lists about 740,000 distinct CDR3 sequences; 35% were seen once. The sample belongs to a study of T cell repertoires in cytomegalovirus infection. Across the study: Matching HLA type and CMV infection were both indicated by public TCR beta signatures.

The ends were cut back, 7 bases at V and 0 bases at J, with 19 bases in the middle. The CDR3 consists of 17 residues. Germline V gene data show CDR1 as MDHEN and CDR2 as SYDVKM. Findings of the study overall: Based on cumulative public TCR beta family frequency, carriers of CMV plus the relevant HLA were identified. Across the ex vivo response, the dominant clonotypes were HLA-C-restricted CMV-specific TCR beta clonotypes.

J is TRBJ1-3 and V is TRBV28; D perhaps matches TRBD1 (5 bases). This clonotype originated in a human donor in good health (CMV status not recorded). Some clones in this sample may be carry-over from other donors' samples. Material for sequencing was PBMCs. The CDR3 region is CASNVLGDGSSGNTIYF. Written as DNA, the CDR3 is TGTGCCAGCAACGTTTTGGGGGACGGGAGCTCTGGAAACACCATATATTTT.